Shown below are 32 T cell receptor beta chains from a single sample sequenced in a study of shared clonotypes between healthy human individuals. Produced via immunoSEQ multiplex PCR; TCRdb's table is partial and in-frame only. Of roughly 2.2 million clones listed, around 93% were seen once; the top ten hold 0.37%. The specimen was naive CD4+ T cells from PBMCs. Subset denoted: CD45RA+ positively selected. These receptors were taken from a man aged 18 to 29 in good health. Some clones in this sample may be carry-over from other donors' samples.

This sequence joins TRBV7-3 and TRBJ2-6; TRBD2 matches at 7 bases. This CDR3 contains 18 residues. Losses at the gene ends were 5 bases for V and 0 bases for J; bases not matched to a gene: 10. The germline V gene encodes CDR1 SGHTA and CDR2 FQGTGA. The CDR3 DNA reads TGTGCCAGCAGCCCGGTGGGAGGGTGGGCCTCTGGGGCCAACGTCCTGACTTTC. Protein product: CASSPVGGWASGANVLTF.

This chain uses TRBV9 with TRBJ2-1; no clear D. V shed 1 base and J shed 9 bases, with 11 bases lying between them. The CDR3 has 13 residues. Germline lookup yields CDR1 SGDLS and CDR2 YYNGEE. The CDR3 DNA is TGTGCCAGCAGCGTAAATCCCCTGGGTGAGCAGTTCTTC. It codes for CASSVNPLGEQFF.

The gene calls are TRBV19 and TRBJ2-5; TRBD1 aligns across 9 bases. Trimming removed 7 bases from V and 4 bases from J; junction bases left unmatched: 7. From germline, CDR1 is LNHDA and CDR2 SQIVND (reference sequence). The CDR3 loop spans 14 amino acids. The CDR3 loop is CASTRTGEAETQYF. The CDR3, as DNA: TGTGCCAGTACCCGGACAGGGGAAGCAGAGACCCAGTACTTC.

This rearrangement joins TRBV9 to TRBJ2-6; no firm D call. There are 15 residues in the CDR3. Germline values: CDR1 SGDLS, CDR2 YYNGEE. The V and J ends lost 2 bases and 0 bases respectively, with 6 bases between them. In DNA, the CDR3 is TGTGCCAGCAGCGTTAGAACCTCTGGGGCCAACGTCCTGACTTTC. The encoded protein is CASSVRTSGANVLTF.

This chain joins TRBV7-9 and TRBJ2-5; 10 bases map to TRBD2. Germline trimming cut 5 bases from V and 6 bases from J; bases unmatched to any gene: 12. CDR1 and CDR2 from the germline V gene are SEHNR and FQNEAQ (reference sequence). The length of the CDR3 is 16 residues. This chain's CDR3 is CASSPGGAGGPQTQYF. The DNA for the CDR3 is TGTGCCAGCAGCCCCGGGGGAGCGGGAGGGCCTCAGACCCAGTACTTC.

V gene TRBV5-4 combines with J gene TRBJ2-2, with TRBD1 identical over 9 bases. Germline trimming cut 5 bases from V and 1 base from J; bases unmatched to any gene: 3. The CDR3 has 15 residues. Germline-derived CDR1 and CDR2 are SGHNT and YYREEE (reference sequence). CDR3 sequence reads: CASRMGQGNTGELFF. For the CDR3, the DNA is TGTGCCAGCAGAATGGGACAGGGGAACACCGGGGAGCTGTTTTTT.

The V gene is TRBV27, the J gene TRBJ1-1; tentatively, D is TRBD1 (6 bases). CDR3 length equals 18 residues. CDR1 MNHEY and CDR2 SMNVEV come from the germline V gene (reference sequence). V lost 2 bases and J 5 bases, leaving 24 bases between the germline ends. The CDR3 DNA is TGTGCCAGCAGTTTAAAGGTCACAGGGCCCAGGGACGGAACTGAAGCTTTCTTT. Residues: CASSLKVTGPRDGTEAFF.

The CDR3 spells CASRAGTGNTGELFF. CDR3 nucleotides: TGCGCCAGCAGGGCCGGGACAGGGAACACCGGGGAGCTGTTTTTT. V and J are TRBV5-1 and TRBJ2-2, with 8 positions matching TRBD1. This CDR3 spans 15 amino acids. The V and J ends lost 5 bases and 1 base, in that order; junction bases with no gene match: 4. The V gene's germline CDR1 is SGHRS and CDR2 YFSETQ.

The V and J genes are TRBV11-2 and TRBJ1-3; TRBD1 is a possible D gene (6 bases). V shed 8 bases and J shed 2 bases, with 7 bases lying between them. The germline V gene has CDR1 SGHAT and CDR2 FQNNGV. The CDR3 runs to 12 residues. The CDR3 coding sequence is TGTGCCAGCCGGGACACTGGAAACACCATATATTTT. It encodes CASRDTGNTIYF.

The chain combines TRBV6-5 with TRBJ1-1, with D maybe TRBD1 (6 bases). CDR3 length equals 14 residues. Trimming removed 6 bases at V and 8 bases at J, with 19 bases between. Germline lookup yields CDR1 MNHEY and CDR2 SVGAGI. CDR3 protein: CASSPVGKTGEAFF. The CDR3 DNA follows: TGTGCCAGCAGCCCGGTGGGGAAAACAGGGGAAGCTTTCTTT.

A remark on this clone: Other DNA sequences from this sample encode an identical CDR3 as well. The rearrangement uses TRBV2 and TRBJ2-1; 10 bases align to TRBD2. The CDR3 loop spans 15 amino acids. Germline V CDR1 and CDR2: SNHLY, FYNNEI. The junction had 5 bases not matched to a gene; V was cut back by 2 bases and J by 7 bases. In DNA, the CDR3 is TGTGCCAGCAGTGAACGGCTAGCGGGAGTGAATGAGCAGTTCTTC. It encodes CASSERLAGVNEQFF.

The rearrangement links TRBV7-3 to TRBJ2-1, with 10 bases matching TRBD2. CDR1 and CDR2 from the germline V gene are SGHTA and FQGTGA. This CDR3 contains 15 residues. V shed 2 bases and J 6 bases; nucleotides not matched to a gene: 4. DNA of the CDR3: TGTGCCAGCAGCTTAGGGGGGACTAGCGCCAATGAGCAGTTCTTC. Translated, it gives CASSLGGTSANEQFF.

V usage is TRBV5-1 and J usage is TRBJ2-7, with D maybe TRBD2 (6 bases). The ends were cut back, 5 bases at V and 0 bases at J, with 15 bases in the middle. Per germline, CDR1 SGHRS and CDR2 YFSETQ. The CDR3 totals 15 residues. The CDR3 spells CASSPGLSSSYEQYF. The CDR3 DNA reads as TGCGCCAGCAGTCCGGGACTCTCGAGCTCCTACGAGCAGTACTTC.

This clone was recorded once. This chain links TRBV19 with TRBJ1-5; the D is unclear. The CDR3 is made up of 14 amino acids. The V end was cut by 7 bases, the J end by 5 bases, with 15 bases between. Looked up from germline, CDR1 is LNHDA and CDR2 is SQIVND (reference sequence). CDR3 sequence reads: CASTAFGPDQPQHF. CDR3 DNA: TGTGCCAGTACCGCTTTTGGCCCCGATCAGCCCCAGCATTTT.

V and J are TRBV6-1 and TRBJ2-7; D gene ambiguous. There are 14 residues in the CDR3. The germline gives CDR1 MNHNS, CDR2 SASEGT. V lost 2 bases, J lost 0 bases, and 8 bases lay in between. The CDR3 nucleotides are TGTGCCAGCAGTGAACAGCGATACTCCTACGAGCAGTACTTC. This codes for CASSEQRYSYEQYF.

The sample holds a few counts of this clone. V is TRBV6-6 and J is TRBJ1-1; D is unclear. Looked up from germline, CDR1 is MNHNY and CDR2 is SVGAGI (reference sequence). Trimming removed 8 bases at V and 2 bases at J, with 12 bases between. This CDR3 comprises 13 residues. DNA for the CDR3: TGTGCCAGCTGGCAAAGGTTCAACACTGAAGCTTTCTTT. Its protein is CASWQRFNTEAFF.

The chain combines TRBV28 with TRBJ2-2, with D perhaps matching TRBD1 or TRBD2 (5 bases each). The CDR3 loop spans 14 amino acids. CDR1 and CDR2 from the germline V gene are MDHEN and SYDVKM. The V gene lost 6 bases and the J gene lost 6 bases, with 14 bases spanning the gap. The CDR3 sequence is CASRPQGPAGELFF. The CDR3 DNA reads as TGTGCCAGCAGACCGCAGGGACCCGCCGGGGAGCTGTTTTTT. Drawing the rest from reference TRBV28 and TRBJ2-2, the complete variable domain is DVKVTQSSRYLVKRTGEKVFLECVQDMDHENMFWYRQDPGLGLRLIYFSYDVKMKEKGDIPEGYSVSREKKERFSLILESASTNQTSMYLCASRPQGPAGELFFGEGSRLTVL.

The chain carries TRBV5-4 and TRBJ2-7; D might be TRBD1 (5 bases). The germline CDR1 and CDR2 sequences are SGHNT and YYREEE (reference sequence). This CDR3 region has 14 residues. Trimming stripped 4 bases from V and 6 bases from J, with 17 bases between. CDR3 amino acids: CASSPSLPGREQYF. The CDR3 DNA is TGTGCCAGCAGCCCCTCGTTACCAGGGCGCGAGCAGTACTTC.

V and J are TRBV28 and TRBJ2-1; D is ambiguous. The germline gives CDR1 MDHEN, CDR2 SYDVKM. Trimming cost V 2 bases and J 7 bases, with 6 bases left between them. The CDR3 runs to 12 residues. DNA for the CDR3: TGTGCCAGCAGTTTAATGATTAATGAGCAGTTCTTC. This gives the protein CASSLMINEQFF.

The chain uses TRBV6-5 and TRBJ1-3; D not certain. Germline V gene lookup returns CDR1 MNHEY and CDR2 SVGAGI. V was clipped by 6 bases and J by 2 bases, with 5 bases between them. This CDR3 has 12 amino acids. CDR3 amino acids: CASRSAGNTIYF. In nucleotides, the CDR3 is TGTGCCAGCAGATCCGCTGGAAACACCATATATTTT.

The chain links TRBV28 to TRBJ1-2; TRBD1 might be the D (5 bases). Germline V gives CDR1 MDHEN, CDR2 SYDVKM. The ends were cut back, 7 bases at V and 6 bases at J, with 15 bases in the middle. The CDR3 is 13 amino acids. The CDR3 sequence is CASTWGLSNGYTF. The CDR3 coding sequence is TGTGCCAGCACCTGGGGCCTGAGTAATGGCTACACCTTC.

The chain employs TRBV19 and TRBJ2-1, with 7 positions matching TRBD2. V was clipped by 10 bases and J by 7 bases; unmatched bases: 13. This CDR3 is built from 14 residues. Germline values: CDR1 LNHDA, CDR2 SQIVND (reference sequence). The DNA for the CDR3 is TGTGCCATCCCAGACGCTAGCGGAGGAAATGAGCAGTTCTTC. It translates to CAIPDASGGNEQFF.

The chain uses TRBV10-3 and TRBJ2-3, with 10 bases aligning to TRBD2. This CDR3 contains 21 residues. After removal of 8 bases from V and 8 bases from J, the junction contained 31 bases not matched to a gene. Germline lookup yields CDR1 ENHRY and CDR2 SYGVKD. The CDR3 sequence: CAIRTSGRLAGAGGLRGTQYF. In DNA, the CDR3 is TGTGCCATCCGAACCTCGGGGCGGCTAGCGGGAGCGGGGGGCTTGAGAGGTACGCAGTATTTT.

Comments on this clone: Other DNA variants within this sample encode the same CDR3. V and J are TRBV7-2 and TRBJ2-5; 7 positions agree with TRBD1. Germline assignment: CDR1 SGHTA and CDR2 FQGNSA. CDR3 length: 14 residues. V lost 5 bases to trimming and J lost 2 bases; unmatched junction nucleotides: 5. CDR3 sequence reads: CASSQDRAQETQYF. Here the CDR3 DNA reads TGTGCCAGCAGCCAAGACAGGGCACAAGAGACCCAGTACTTC.

The rearrangement uses TRBV4-1 and TRBJ2-3, with D maybe TRBD1 (7 bases). The CDR3 spans 13 residues. The germline gives CDR1 MGHRA, CDR2 YSYEKL. The germline V and J ends were trimmed by 2 bases and 8 bases, with 11 bases remaining between them. The CDR3 here is CASSQPGGSTQYF. CDR3 nucleotide sequence: TGCGCCAGCAGCCAACCAGGGGGGAGTACGCAGTATTTT.

The chain has TRBV5-6 and TRBJ1-4; D gene unclear. V dropped 1 base and J dropped 7 bases, with 14 bases sitting between them. Germline lookup yields CDR1 SGHDT and CDR2 YYEEEE. The CDR3 loop spans 15 amino acids. CDR3 in amino acids: CASSLYLGEGEKLFF. As DNA, the CDR3 is TGTGCCAGCAGCTTGTATTTGGGAGAGGGTGAAAAACTGTTTTTT. Supplemented by reference TRBV5-6 and TRBJ1-4, the full variable domain reads DAGVTQSPTHLIKTRGQQVTLRCSPKSGHDTVSWYQQALGQGPQFIFQYYEEEERQRGNFPDRFSGHQFPNYSSELNVNALLLGDSALYLCASSLYLGEGEKLFFGSGTQLSVL.

The rearrangement uses TRBV11-2 and TRBJ1-3; the D gene is possibly TRBD1 (5 bases). The CDR3 is 15 amino acids. Trimming shortened V by 0 bases and J by 4 bases, and 10 bases separated the two germline ends. The germline CDR1 and CDR2 sequences are SGHAT and FQNNGV. The CDR3 protein is CASSLDGGEGNTIYF. DNA of the CDR3: TGTGCCAGCAGCTTAGACGGGGGGGAAGGAAACACCATATATTTT.

The CDR3 sequence: CASSIQPGANQETQYF. The CDR3 DNA follows: TGTGCCAGTAGTATTCAGCCGGGGGCGAACCAAGAGACCCAGTACTTC. The chain carries TRBV19 and TRBJ2-5; TRBD1 or TRBD2 may be the D gene (6 bases each). V gave up 3 bases and J gave up 0 bases, with 14 bases separating them. Germline V gene data show CDR1 as LNHDA and CDR2 as SQIVND (reference sequence). CDR3 size: 16 residues.

V is TRBV2 and J is TRBJ1-4, with 7 bases identical to TRBD1. The CDR3 consists of 18 residues. Per germline, CDR1 SNHLY and CDR2 FYNNEI. Losses at the gene ends were 3 bases for V and 7 bases for J; bases not matched to a gene: 17. CDR3 DNA: TGTGCCAGCAGTGAGGACACCCGCAGGGGGGCCTTGACTGAAAAACTGTTTTTT. Translating it yields CASSEDTRRGALTEKLFF.

The chain couples TRBV2 to TRBJ2-5, with D maybe TRBD2 (6 bases). CDR3 length: 14 amino acids. Germline CDR1 and CDR2: SNHLY and FYNNEI. Trimming cost V 2 bases and J 7 bases, with 14 bases left between them. The CDR3: CASSESSGGTTQYF. CDR3 DNA: TGTGCCAGCAGTGAATCGTCCGGCGGGACGACCCAGTACTTC. The full variable domain, completed using reference TRBV2 and TRBJ2-5, is EPEVTQTPSHQVTQMGQEVILRCVPISNHLYFYWYRQILGQKVEFLVSFYNNEISEKSEIFDDQFSVERPDGSNFTLKIRSTKLEDSAMYFCASSESSGGTTQYFGPGTRLLVL.

This clone was seen just once. The rearrangement joins TRBV19 to TRBJ2-5, with 12 nucleotides matching TRBD2. From germline, CDR1 is LNHDA and CDR2 SQIVND (reference sequence). There are 16 residues in the CDR3. Unmatched junction bases numbered 8, after V lost 4 bases and J lost 5 bases. CDR3 residues: CASSTQLAGGRETQYF. CDR3 DNA: TGTGCCAGTAGTACCCAACTAGCGGGAGGACGTGAGACCCAGTACTTC. Full variable domain (outside the CDR3, taken from reference TRBV19 and TRBJ2-5): DGGITQSPKYLFRKEGQNVTLSCEQNLNHDAMYWYRQDPGQGLRLIYYSQIVNDFQKGDIAEGYSVSREKKESFPLTVTSAQKNPTAFYLCASSTQLAGGRETQYFGPGTRLLVL.

On this clone itself: A junction end diverges from the germline sequence, so it may reflect a read error. The chain recombines TRBV7-2 with TRBJ2-7; TRBD2 agrees at 8 bases. Germline assignment: CDR1 SGHTA and CDR2 FQGNSA. This CDR3 contains 15 residues. This CDR3 is CASSLAGGKGYEQYF. CDR3 DNA: TGTGCCAGCAGCCTAGCGGGTGGAAAGGGCTACGAGCAGTACTTC.